The present T cell receptor beta chain was sequenced within a study of cytomegalovirus exposure and HLA in healthy donors. This clone was counted a few times. Its antigen is currently unknown. One end of the junction varies from germline; a read error may be responsible. 13 Jbeta primers and 60 Vbeta primers were used for the PCR. Here immunoSEQ multiplex PCR was the method, and the copy in TCRdb shows in-frame clones only, minus some. The sample has 90,000 to 130,000 clones, 70% seen once. The germline V gene has CDR1 SEHNR and CDR2 FQNEAQ (reference sequence). The CDR3 has 15 amino acids. General observations from the study: Presence/absence analyses supposed approximately even sequencing depth among donors. Earlier analysis found most TCR beta V segments productive about 87% or about 30% of the time. A missense variant in DCLRE1C was later tied to TCR beta V- and J-gene trimming.

The rearrangement links TRBV7-9 to TRBJ2-4; no clear D. Sequenced: PBMCs. The clonotype comes from a man aged 25 to 45 in good health and CMV-seropositive. The CDR3 spells CSSSRLSMAKNIQYF. The DNA of the CDR3 is TGTTCCAGCAGCCGACTGAGTATGGCCAAAAACATTCAGTACTTC. Drawing the rest from reference TRBV7-9 and TRBJ2-4, the complete variable domain is DTGVSQNPRHKITKRGQNVTFRCDPISEHNRLYWYRQTLGQGPEFLTYFQNEAQLEKSRLLSDRFSAERPKGSFSTLEIQRTEQGDSAMYLCSSSRLSMAKNIQYFGAGTRLSVL.